Below, 16 T cell receptor beta chains from the same sample are listed, as sequenced in a study of blood T cell repertoires in COVID-19. Sequencing was performed with immunoSEQ multiplex PCR; in TCRdb, only in-frame clones are kept and a portion is missing. The sample yields under 400,000 clones, over 85% seen once. Input material: peripheral blood. The receptor source for this set is a woman aged 60 to 75 with COVID-19, enrolled during active disease.

V is TRBV6-5 and J is TRBJ2-3, with D possibly matching TRBD1 (6 bases). Germline CDR1 is MNHEY and CDR2 is SVGAGI. The CDR3 length is 13 residues. The germline V and J ends were trimmed by 8 bases and 0 bases, with 9 bases remaining between them. CDR3 bases: TGTGCCAGCGGGGGCGGTAGCACAGATACGCAGTATTTT. Translating it yields CASGGGSTDTQYF.

The V and J genes are TRBV6-1 and TRBJ2-5; perhaps TRBD1 as D (6 bases). The CDR3 has 16 residues. CDR1 and CDR2 from the germline V gene are MNHNS and SASEGT. V was shortened by 1 base and J by 1 base, with 13 bases between the two germline ends. CDR3 protein: CASSEVPTGTQETQYF. DNA for the CDR3: TGTGCCAGCAGTGAAGTTCCGACAGGTACCCAAGAGACCCAGTACTTC.

The CDR3 is CASSQGRGEGYTF. The CDR3, as DNA: TGTGCCAGCAGCCAGGGTCGGGGGGAGGGCTACACCTTC. The rearrangement joins TRBV4-2 to TRBJ1-2, with D possibly matching TRBD1 (5 bases). The germline V gene encodes CDR1 LGHNA and CDR2 YNFKEQ. The CDR3 contains 13 residues. V was shortened by 3 bases and J by 8 bases, with 13 bases between the two germline ends.

This clone has more than one count but fewer than ten. The gene calls are TRBV4-1 and TRBJ1-2; the D is unclear. The CDR3 runs 15 residues. Germline CDR1 reads MGHRA; CDR2 reads YSYEKL. Trimming cost V 0 bases and J 4 bases, with 12 bases left between them. CDR3 nucleotide sequence: TGCGCCAGCAGCCAAGAAGTACAGCCGATCTATGGCTACACCTTC. Translated, it gives CASSQEVQPIYGYTF.

The chain carries TRBV27 and TRBJ2-3; TRBD1 is a possible D gene (5 bases). Germline assignment: CDR1 MNHEY and CDR2 SMNVEV (reference sequence). This CDR3 is built from 16 residues. Between the trimmed V and J ends, which lost 3 bases and 6 bases, there was a span of 19 bases. CDR3 region: CASSLRQGRGTDTQYF. CDR3 sequence (DNA): TGTGCCAGCAGTTTGCGTCAAGGAAGGGGAACGGATACGCAGTATTTT.

The count of this clone is one. V is TRBV11-3 and J is TRBJ2-1; 10 bases are shared with TRBD2. J was trimmed by 5 bases and V by 4 bases; bases with no gene match: 8. Germline loops: CDR1 SGHNT, CDR2 YENEEA. This CDR3 spans 16 amino acids. The CDR3 loop reads CASSSGSGGRNNEQFF. CDR3 coding DNA: TGTGCCAGCAGCTCAGGTAGCGGGGGGCGGAACAATGAGCAGTTCTTC.

This chain joins TRBV2 and TRBJ2-5; possible D gene TRBD1, 5 bases. V lost 9 bases to trimming and J lost 0 bases, with 8 bases between them. The length of the CDR3 is 12 residues. Per the germline V gene, CDR1 is SNHLY and CDR2 is FYNNEI. DNA for the CDR3: TGTGCCAGTAAGACAGACCAAGAGACCCAGTACTTC. This codes for CASKTDQETQYF.

The CDR3 loop reads CASTRSTDTQYF. As DNA, the CDR3 is TGTGCCAGCACCAGAAGTACAGATACGCAGTATTTT. This chain joins TRBV11-1 and TRBJ2-3; D gene ambiguous. The CDR3 is 12 residues long. With 7 bases removed from V and 3 bases from J, the gap between germline ends came to 8 bases. Germline CDR1 is SGHAT and CDR2 is FQDESV (reference sequence).

The chain uses TRBV5-1 and TRBJ1-1, with D perhaps matching TRBD1 (5 bases). Per germline, CDR1 SGHRS and CDR2 YFSETQ. CDR3 size: 15 residues. V shed 4 bases and J shed 1 base, with 14 bases lying between them. The CDR3 DNA is TGCGCCAGCAGCGAAGGGACTGCCCCGAACACTGAAGCTTTCTTT. Translating gives CASSEGTAPNTEAFF. The entire variable domain, with the rest obtained from reference TRBV5-1 and TRBJ1-1, is as follows: KAGVTQTPRYLIKTRGQQVTLSCSPISGHRSVSWYQQTPGQGLQFLFEYFSETQRNKGNFPGRFSGRQFSNSRSEMNVSTLELGDSALYLCASSEGTAPNTEAFFGQGTRLTVV.

The chain couples TRBV19 to TRBJ1-2; D unclear. The CDR3 spans 17 residues. V was cut by 2 bases and J by 5 bases, with 21 bases left in between. Germline V CDR1 and CDR2: LNHDA, SQIVND (reference sequence). CDR3 sequence (DNA): TGTGCCAGTAGTATACCCCCCCGGGAGGAAAAGGAATATGGCTACACCTTC. As protein: CASSIPPREEKEYGYTF.

This clone has a single count. The rearrangement joins TRBV7-6 to TRBJ1-5, with D possibly being TRBD1 (6 bases). With 5 bases removed from V and 4 bases from J, the gap between germline ends came to 12 bases. The V gene's germline CDR1 is SGHVS and CDR2 FNYEAQ. The CDR3 has 14 residues. This chain's CDR3 is CASSQGQRNQPQHF. The DNA of the CDR3 is TGTGCCAGCAGCCAGGGACAAAGAAATCAGCCCCAGCATTTT.

The rearrangement links TRBV1 to TRBJ2-4; the D call in the table, TRBD2, was not verified against the DNA. TRBV1 is a known pseudogene. This CDR3 region has 16 residues. CDR3 in amino acids: CTSSPGERRAKNIQYF. CDR3 DNA sequence: TGCACCAGCAGCCCGGGTGAACGCCGGGCCAAAAACATTCAGTACTTC.

J is TRBJ1-5 and V is TRBV28; 10 bases are shared with TRBD1. The V and J ends lost 6 bases and 5 bases, in that order; junction bases with no gene match: 7. The CDR3 runs 15 residues. Germline values: CDR1 MDHEN, CDR2 SYDVKM. The CDR3 DNA reads as TGTGCCAGCAGAGGCGGGACAGGGGCCTATCAGCCCCAGCATTTT. It specifies CASRGGTGAYQPQHF.

V usage is TRBV5-6 and J usage is TRBJ1-1, with D tentatively TRBD1 (5 bases). V lost 4 bases to trimming and J lost 0 bases, with 19 bases between them. The CDR3 covers 17 residues. Germline CDR1 SGHDT, CDR2 YYEEEE. CDR3 protein: CASSLPFMTDLNTEAFF. The DNA of the CDR3 is TGTGCCAGCAGCCTTCCCTTTATGACAGACTTGAACACTGAAGCTTTCTTT.

This clone was seen just once. This chain links TRBV24-1 with TRBJ2-2; 9 bases map to TRBD1. The J segment lost 3 bases and the V segment lost 7 bases, leaving 2 bases of the junction unmatched. This CDR3 is 14 amino acids long. Looked up from germline, CDR1 is KGHDR and CDR2 is SFDVKD. Here the CDR3 reads CATSRTGDTGELFF. For the CDR3, the DNA is TGTGCCACCAGCAGGACAGGGGACACCGGGGAGCTGTTTTTT.

The chain joins TRBV6-6 to TRBJ1-3; no firm D call. Germline CDR1 is MNHNY and CDR2 is SVGAGI (reference sequence). This CDR3 is 14 amino acids long. V was trimmed by 7 bases and J by 0 bases, leaving 10 bases between them. The CDR3: CASTEVSSGNTIYF. CDR3 in DNA: TGTGCCAGCACCGAAGTGAGCTCTGGAAACACCATATATTTT.